The clone carrying this T cell receptor (beta chain) was seen more than once but under ten times. Its matching antigen is unknown. This sample stems from a study of identical twins. Germline CDR1 MGHRA, CDR2 YSYEKL. This CDR3 has 17 residues. Losses at the gene ends were 2 bases for V and 3 bases for J; bases not matched to a gene: 5. Study-wide results and limits: Recombination models fit unrelated individuals' TCR alpha sharing but underestimated twins'. Low generation-probability sequences were in excess among twin-shared out-of-frame alpha sequences.

TCRdb re-derived calls from the 5' RACE reads in MiXCR, one entry per CDR3 protein. This sample has 1.5 million or so distinct CDR3 sequences; roughly a third occur once, and the top ten carry about 0.27%. The chain couples TRBV4-1 to TRBJ2-1, with 12 bases matching TRBD2. The source is a newborn girl in good health. Sequencing was done on a sample of cord blood. For the CDR3, the DNA is TGCGCCAGCAGCCAATCCCGGACTAGCGGGATCTACAATGAGCAGTTCTTC. Amino acid sequence: CASSQSRTSGIYNEQFF.